This is a list of T cell receptor beta chains from one sample in a study of human CD8 memory T cell subsets. TCRdb re-called the 5' RACE reads; one entry per CDR3 protein, DNA not given. This sample's table has 10,000 to 14,000 distinct CDR3 sequences. The specimen was CD8+ T cells from PBMCs. The receptors were sampled from a human donor in good health. Each CDR3 is given with its conserved first and last residue. The order of the fields is J gene, CDR3 length, V gene, clone size, CDR3 protein. Rows may omit the clone size; those that give it use once, few, many or a size class.

>TRBJ2-1|15|TRBV6-6|.
CASSHGGLAVNEQFF
>TRBJ2-7|14|TRBV24-1|.
CATSEEGLANKQYF
>TRBJ1-2|18|TRBV10-3|.
CAISESLGGTGPIYGYTF
>TRBJ2-7|14|TRBV12-3/TRBV12-4|.
CASSPSGGAYEQYF
>TRBJ2-1|14|TRBV10-3|medium-sized
CGCGAGGSYNEQFF
>TRBJ2-7|14|TRBV7-9|.
CASSPPGEYYEQYF
>TRBJ2-3|16|TRBV29-1|.
CSVGGQGEMETDTQYF
>TRBJ2-2|16|TRBV4-3|.
CASSQGVGINTGELFF
>TRBJ2-1|17|TRBV20-1|.
CSASPLAGAYSYNEQFF
>TRBJ1-2|14|TRBV4-3|.
CASSQERGSYGYTF
>TRBJ2-7|14|TRBV10-1|.
CASSEGQGADEQYF
>TRBJ2-3|16|TRBV10-3|.
CAISGLAGGRTDTQYF
>TRBJ2-7|14|TRBV13|.
CASASTGDPYEQYF
>TRBJ2-5|16|TRBV3-1|.
CASSGYQAGAQETQYF
>TRBJ2-3|14|TRBV30|.
CAWLTSGGADTQYF
>TRBJ2-1|14|TRBV4-3|.
CASSQDSSGYEQFF
>TRBJ2-1|13|TRBV11-1|.
CASSARLADEQFF
>TRBJ2-1|14|TRBV28|.
CASSFGGSYNEQFF
>TRBJ2-7|14|TRBV24-1|.
CATSDNTELGEQYF
>TRBJ2-7|13|TRBV7-8|.
CASSPSEYDEQYF
>TRBJ1-2|16|TRBV3-1|medium-sized
CASSQEETVPNYGYTF
>TRBJ2-3|16|TRBV11-2|.
CASSLSEAGRTDTQYF
>TRBJ2-7|16|TRBV5-6|.
CASSFTGTSSSYEQYF
>TRBJ2-7|13|TRBV7-8|medium-sized
CASSLRQGYEQYF
>TRBJ2-1|15|TRBV7-9|.
CASSLVSGGYNEQFF
>TRBJ2-3|13|TRBV6-5|.
CASSYSIADTQYF
>TRBJ1-1|16|TRBV16|.
CASNAGRRTMNTEAFF
>TRBJ2-7|14|TRBV28|.
CASSPPANGYEQYF
>TRBJ2-3|15|TRBV6-5|medium-sized
CASSLLAGGTDTQYF
>TRBJ2-3|15|TRBV28|.
CASRGVLTSTDTQYF
>TRBJ2-3|15|TRBV6-5|.
CASSYSSEGMDTQYF
>TRBJ1-1|16|TRBV28|medium-sized
CASSYAGTASNTEAFF
>TRBJ2-7|15|TRBV13|.
CASGLTSGEADEQYF
>TRBJ2-7|13|TRBV27|.
CASSLDGGNEQYF
>TRBJ2-7|14|TRBV7-9|.
CASSLEVQGYEQYF
>TRBJ2-7|17|TRBV5-5|medium-sized
CASSAGLAGARDYEQYF
>TRBJ2-5|14|TRBV10-3|.
CAISESGLTETQYF
>TRBJ2-1|15|TRBV11-3|.
CASSVGLAGVGEQFF
>TRBJ2-1|13|TRBV4-3|.
CASSQDFTDEQFF
>TRBJ2-3|19|TRBV28|.
CASSFDSEGREASTDTQYF
>TRBJ2-2|14|TRBV6-5|.
CASSWGQNTGELFF
>TRBJ2-2|15|TRBV7-2|.
CASSLGRANTGELFF
>TRBJ2-7|16|TRBV19|.
CASSEREFTESYEQYF
>TRBJ2-5|16|TRBV4-2|.
CASSQATLSMQETQYF
>TRBJ1-2|14|TRBV7-9|.
CASSSDRLNYGYTF
>TRBJ1-5|15|TRBV28|medium-sized
CASTPLGESNQPQHF
>TRBJ2-1|16|TRBV4-3|.
CASSQDALGVRNEQFF
>TRBJ1-4|16|TRBV10-1|medium-sized
CASSEPDRLPNEKLFF
>TRBJ2-1|17|TRBV7-6|.
CASSSRLAGVVMDEQFF
>TRBJ1-5|12|TRBV6-2/TRBV6-3|.
CASSYGGPPQHF
>TRBJ2-1|17|TRBV28|.
CASSLFRSDLGGDEQFF
>TRBJ2-3|15|TRBV19|.
CASSIVTDLTDTQYF
>TRBJ2-7|14|TRBV9|.
CASSVSAGAYEQYF